The rows below give T cell receptor beta chains drawn from one sample of a study of blood T cell repertoires in COVID-19. Profiled with immunoSEQ multiplex PCR; TCRdb holds only in-frame clones, not every one. The table lists around 260,000 clones, around 87% of them singletons. The sequencing sample was made of peripheral blood. Every receptor here comes from a woman in her fifties or sixties with acute or convalescent COVID-19. The CDR3 runs from the conserved cysteine through the conserved F or W. The D gene is left open where the match is weak. Clone size is shown for a subset of rows, as once, few, many or a class of expanded clone.

TRBV25-1	NA	TRBJ2-1	TRBD2	TGTGCCAGCAGTGAAAGTACTAGCGGGAGGGAGCAGTTCTTC	CASSESTSGREQFF
TRBV15	once	TRBJ2-5	NA	TGTGCCACCAGCAGTTACAGGGAAGAGACCCAGTACTTC	CATSSYREETQYF
TRBV10-1	NA	TRBJ2-7	NA	TGCGCCAGCATCGAGAGTGAGGGGGTCTACGAGCAGTACTTC	CASIESEGVYEQYF
TRBV4-2	NA	TRBJ2-1	TRBD2	TGTGCCAGCAGCCAAGAGACTAGCGGGAGGGCGTATGAGCAGTTCTTC	CASSQETSGRAYEQFF
TRBV4-2	NA	TRBJ2-7	TRBD1	TGTGCCAGCAGCCAAGTTACAGGGGGCTCCTACGAGCAGTACTTC	CASSQVTGGSYEQYF
TRBV28	once	TRBJ2-2	NA	TGTGCCAGCAGTTTCGTAAAATTCGGTACCGGGGAGCTGTTTTTT	CASSFVKFGTGELFF
TRBV24-1	NA	TRBJ2-3	NA	TGTGCCACCAGTGGTGTCCAGGCTACTAGCACAGATACGCAGTATTTT	CATSGVQATSTDTQYF
TRBV28	NA	TRBJ2-7	NA	TGTGCCAGCAGTTTTCCGTCCTGGCCGGCTAGTTTAACCTACGAGCAGTACTTC	CASSFPSWPASLTYEQYF
TRBV5-4	NA	TRBJ1-2	TRBD1	TGTGCCAGCAGCCCGGGGATAGGGGGCGCTGGTGGCTACACCTTC	CASSPGIGGAGGYTF
TRBV10-3	NA	TRBJ1-1	NA	TGTGCCATCAGTGAAACGGGAGGAGACACTGAAGCTTTCTTT	CAISETGGDTEAFF